Reported below is one T cell receptor (beta chain). CDR1 and CDR2 from the germline V gene are SEHNR and FQNEAQ (reference sequence). V was cut by 4 bases and J by 1 base, with 7 bases left in between. The CDR3 is made up of 13 amino acids. The sample originates from a study of T-cell reconstitution after alpha-beta-depleted transplantation in children. Preparation of the TCRbeta library was carried out with unique molecular identifiers. From the PCR reads, TCRdb called clonotypes with MiXCR, one entry per CDR3 protein. The sample lists fewer than 550,000 distinct CDR3 sequences; 15% to 20% were seen once.

The receptor was derived from a boy under two years old who had a stem cell transplant for Wiskott-Aldrich syndrome, so the T cells may come from the graft donor. This chain connects TRBV7-9 to TRBJ2-5; possibly TRBD2 for D (6 bases). Sample: PBMCs, mostly from graft donor cells, taken 360 days after TCRalphabeta/CD19-depleted stem cell transplant. The CDR3 coding sequence is TGTGCCAGCAGCTGGGACTTCCAAGAGACCCAGTACTTC. Translating gives CASSWDFQETQYF. Variable domain in full (rest from reference TRBV7-9 and TRBJ2-5): DTGVSQNPRHKITKRGQNVTFRCDPISEHNRLYWYRQTLGQGPEFLTYFQNEAQLEKSRLLSDRFSAERPKGSFSTLEIQRTEQGDSAMYLCASSWDFQETQYFGPGTRLLVL.